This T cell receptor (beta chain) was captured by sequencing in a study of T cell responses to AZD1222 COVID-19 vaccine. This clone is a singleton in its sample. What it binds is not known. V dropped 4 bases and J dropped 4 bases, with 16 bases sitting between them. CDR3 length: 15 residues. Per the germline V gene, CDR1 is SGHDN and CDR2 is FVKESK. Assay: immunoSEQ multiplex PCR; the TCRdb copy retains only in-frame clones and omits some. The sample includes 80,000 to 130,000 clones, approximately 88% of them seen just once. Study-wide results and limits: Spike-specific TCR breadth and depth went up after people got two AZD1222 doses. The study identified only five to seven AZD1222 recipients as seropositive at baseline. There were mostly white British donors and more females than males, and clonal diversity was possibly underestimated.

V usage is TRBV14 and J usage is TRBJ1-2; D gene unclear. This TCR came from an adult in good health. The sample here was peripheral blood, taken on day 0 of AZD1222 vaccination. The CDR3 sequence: CASSPGLRSGYGYTF. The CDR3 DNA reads TGTGCCAGCAGCCCCGGACTCCGGTCGGGCTATGGCTACACCTTC.